This T cell receptor (beta chain) stems from a study of identical twins. TCRdb reprocessed the 5' RACE reads via MiXCR and lists one record per CDR3 protein. The profile shows about 520,000 distinct CDR3 sequences, roughly a fifth of them singletons. Healthy Caucasians provided all donations. The V gene lost 1 base and the J gene lost 7 bases, with 4 bases spanning the gap. In germline, CDR1 is SQVTM, CDR2 ANQGSEA. There are 11 residues in the CDR3. This sample also appeared in a second study, on T cells expressing NK-cell markers. That paper adds: Sequencing covered eight donors, seven HCMV-seropositive and one seronegative.

This rearrangement joins TRBV29-1 to TRBJ2-2, with D hard to call. This clonotype was obtained from a woman in her late teens or twenties in good health. The sequenced material came from CD4+ T cells sorted from blood. The CDR3 loop reads CSVEGGGELFF. The CDR3 nucleotides are TGCAGCGTTGAAGGGGGCGGGGAGCTGTTTTTT.